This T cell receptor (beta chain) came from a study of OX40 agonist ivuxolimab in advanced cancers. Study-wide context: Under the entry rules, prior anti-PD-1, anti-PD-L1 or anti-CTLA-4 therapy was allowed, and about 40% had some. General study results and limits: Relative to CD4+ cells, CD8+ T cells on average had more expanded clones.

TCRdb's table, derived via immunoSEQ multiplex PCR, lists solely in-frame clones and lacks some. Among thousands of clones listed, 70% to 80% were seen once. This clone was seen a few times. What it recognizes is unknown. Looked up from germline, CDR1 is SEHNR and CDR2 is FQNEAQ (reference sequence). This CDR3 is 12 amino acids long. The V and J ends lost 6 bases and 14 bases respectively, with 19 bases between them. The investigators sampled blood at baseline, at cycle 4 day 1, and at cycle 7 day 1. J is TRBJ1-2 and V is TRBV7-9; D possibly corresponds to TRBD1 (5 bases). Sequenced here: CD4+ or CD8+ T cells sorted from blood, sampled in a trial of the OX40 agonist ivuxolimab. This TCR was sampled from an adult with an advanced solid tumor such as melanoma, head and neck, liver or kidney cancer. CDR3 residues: CASRTGTRTGTF. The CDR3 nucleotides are TGTGCCAGCAGAACGGGGACCCGGACGGGGACCTTC.